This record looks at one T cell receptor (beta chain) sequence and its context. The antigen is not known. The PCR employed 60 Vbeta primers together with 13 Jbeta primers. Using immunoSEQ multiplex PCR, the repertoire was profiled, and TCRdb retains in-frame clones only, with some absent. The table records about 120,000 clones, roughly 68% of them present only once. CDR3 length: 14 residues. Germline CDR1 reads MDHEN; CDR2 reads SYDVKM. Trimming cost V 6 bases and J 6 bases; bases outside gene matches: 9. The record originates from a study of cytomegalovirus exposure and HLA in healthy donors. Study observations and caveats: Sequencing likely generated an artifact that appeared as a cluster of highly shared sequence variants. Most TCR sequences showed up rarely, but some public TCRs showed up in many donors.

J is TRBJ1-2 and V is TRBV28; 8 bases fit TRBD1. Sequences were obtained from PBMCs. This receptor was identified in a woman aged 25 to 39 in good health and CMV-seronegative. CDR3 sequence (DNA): TGTGCCAGCAGCCCACAGGGGGATTGGGATGGCTACACCTTC. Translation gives CASSPQGDWDGYTF.